This T cell receptor (beta chain) was sequenced for a study of T cell repertoires in cytomegalovirus infection. Across the study: Through public TCR beta signatures, both CMV infection and matching HLA type were indicated. Findings and caveats of the study: Totalled public TCR beta family frequency picked out people who carried CMV plus the relevant HLA.

The CDR3 has 16 residues. Trimming took off 8 bases at V and 2 bases at J, with 20 bases between the two ends. CDR1 and CDR2 (germline): LNHDA, SQIVND (reference sequence). TCRdb called the reads again in MiXCR, with one record for every CDR3 protein. The data contain 150,000 to 200,000 distinct CDR3 sequences, roughly 9% of them seen just once; the ten biggest clones take up around 4.4%. Notes on this clonotype: The antigen remains undetermined.

The J gene is TRBJ2-3, the V gene TRBV19, with D possibly being TRBD2 (5 bases). The sequenced material came from PBMCs. This clonotype was obtained from a human donor in good health (CMV status not recorded). Some clones in this sample may be carry-over from other donors' samples. The CDR3 loop is CASAHGGSFSTDTQYF. Written as DNA, the CDR3 is TGTGCCAGTGCCCATGGAGGAAGCTTCTCCACAGATACGCAGTATTTT.